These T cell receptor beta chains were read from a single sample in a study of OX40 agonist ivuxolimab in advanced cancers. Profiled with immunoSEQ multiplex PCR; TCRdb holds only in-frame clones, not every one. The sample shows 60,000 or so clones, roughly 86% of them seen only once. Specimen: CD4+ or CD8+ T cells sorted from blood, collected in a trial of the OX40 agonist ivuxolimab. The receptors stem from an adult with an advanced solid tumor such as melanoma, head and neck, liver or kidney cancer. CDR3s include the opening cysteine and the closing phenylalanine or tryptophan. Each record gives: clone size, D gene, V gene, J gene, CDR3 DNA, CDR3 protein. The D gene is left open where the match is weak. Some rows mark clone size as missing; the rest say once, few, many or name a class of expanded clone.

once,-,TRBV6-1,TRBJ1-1,TGTGCCAGCAGTCCTAGACAGAACCCTGAAGCTTTCTTT,CASSPRQNPEAFF
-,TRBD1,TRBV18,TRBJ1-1,TGTGCCAGCTCACGACAGGGGGGAAACACTGAAGCTTTCTTT,CASSRQGGNTEAFF
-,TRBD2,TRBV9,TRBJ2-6,TGTGCCAGCAGCGTGGGGGGGACCAACTCTGGGGCCAACGTCCTGACTTTC,CASSVGGTNSGANVLTF
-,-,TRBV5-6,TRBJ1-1,TGTGCCAGCAGCTCGGGACCAACCATGAACACTGAAGCTTTCTTT,CASSSGPTMNTEAFF
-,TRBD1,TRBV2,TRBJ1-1,TGTGCCAGCAGTGGGGCAGGGGGCAAGAACACTGAAGCTTTCTTT,CASSGAGGKNTEAFF
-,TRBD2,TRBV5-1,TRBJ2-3,TGCGCCAGCAGCTCCCCCGGGACTAGTGGGAATACGCAGTATTTT,CASSSPGTSGNTQYF
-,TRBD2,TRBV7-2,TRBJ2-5,TGTGCCAGCAGCTTGGATAGCGGGGGAGGTGAGACCCAGTACTTC,CASSLDSGGGETQYF
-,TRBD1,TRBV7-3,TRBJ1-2,TGTGCCAGCGGGACAGCCTATGGCTACACCTTC,CASGTAYGYTF
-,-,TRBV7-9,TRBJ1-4,TGTGCCAGCAGCTTCGTGTACAGGGCGCGCGAAAAACTGTTTTTT,CASSFVYRAREKLFF
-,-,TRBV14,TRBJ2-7,TGTGCCAGCAGCCTCTTACCCGGGTCGGCCGCCTACGAGCAGTACTTC,CASSLLPGSAAYEQYF
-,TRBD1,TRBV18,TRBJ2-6,TGTGCCAGCTCACCTTTGAAGGGGGCATCCTCTGGGGCCAACGTCCTGACTTTC,CASSPLKGASSGANVLTF
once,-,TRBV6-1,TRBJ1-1,TGTGCCAGCAGTGAGGGTTATGTCATGAACACTGAAGCTTTCTTT,CASSEGYVMNTEAFF
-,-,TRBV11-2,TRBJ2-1,TGTGCCAGCAGCTTATCGGTCTACAATGAGCAGTTCTTC,CASSLSVYNEQFF
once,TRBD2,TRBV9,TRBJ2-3,TGTGCCAGCAGTCCTACTAGCGATGTAACAGATACGCAGTATTTT,CASSPTSDVTDTQYF
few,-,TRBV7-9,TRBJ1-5,TGTGCCAGCAGCCTGGCGGGTGGGAGCAATCAGCCCCAGCATTTT,CASSLAGGSNQPQHF
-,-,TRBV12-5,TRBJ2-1,TGTGCTAGTGGCCTCCCCGGGACGGCGAAAGATGAGCAGTTCTTC,CASGLPGTAKDEQFF
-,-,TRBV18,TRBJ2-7,TGTGCCAGCTCACCACCGGTAGGGGGATACGAGCAGTACTTC,CASSPPVGGYEQYF
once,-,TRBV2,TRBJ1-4,TGTGCCAGTGGGCGTTCTAATGAAAAACTGTTTTTT,CASGRSNEKLFF
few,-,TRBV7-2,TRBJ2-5,TGTGCCAGCAGCTTAGCGAGAGAGACCCAGTACTTC,CASSLARETQYF
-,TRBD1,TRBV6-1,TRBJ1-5,TGTGCCAGCAGTGTAGCCGGGACAGGGGGTATGTGGCCCCAGCATTTT,CASSVAGTGGMWPQHF
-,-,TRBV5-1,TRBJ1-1,TGCGCCAGCAGCTCGGGGATCCTGAACACTGAAGCTTTCTTT,CASSSGILNTEAFF
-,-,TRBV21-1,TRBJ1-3,TGTGCCAGCAGCAAAAGAGGAAGGGGTGGTTCTGGAAACACCATATATTTT,CASSKRGRGGSGNTIYF
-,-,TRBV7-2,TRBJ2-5,TGTGCCAGCAGCTTAGATGTGGGAGGGGGTCGAGAGACCCAGTACTTC,CASSLDVGGGRETQYF
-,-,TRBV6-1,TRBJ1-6,TGTGCCAGCAGTGTCGGGGCGGTTCTTTATAATTCACCCCTCCACTTT,CASSVGAVLYNSPLHF
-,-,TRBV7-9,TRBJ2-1,TGTGCCAGCAGCTTAGGGAGCCTAGGCACCTACAATGAGCAGTTCTTC,CASSLGSLGTYNEQFF
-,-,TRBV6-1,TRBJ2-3,TGTGCCAGCAGTGAAAGAAGGGGGGCCCCCACAGATACGCAGTATTTT,CASSERRGAPTDTQYF
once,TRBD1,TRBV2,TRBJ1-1,TGTGCCAGCACCAGGGGGGGCCAGGGGGTCTTAGGCACTGAAGCTTTCTTT,CASTRGGQGVLGTEAFF
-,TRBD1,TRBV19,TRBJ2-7,TGTGCCTCCCGGGACAGGGCCTACGAGCAGTACTTC,CASRDRAYEQYF
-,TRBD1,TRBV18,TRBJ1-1,TGTGCCAGCTCACTCCTAGGACAGGGGGACACTGAAGCTTTCTTT,CASSLLGQGDTEAFF
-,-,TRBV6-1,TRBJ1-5,TGTGCCAGCAGTGAGACACTAGGACCTTATAGCAATCAGCCCCAGCATTTT,CASSETLGPYSNQPQHF
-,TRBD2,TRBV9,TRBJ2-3,TGTGCCAGCAGCCAAGGGGGACTAGCGGGGCGCACAGATACGCAGTATTTT,CASSQGGLAGRTDTQYF
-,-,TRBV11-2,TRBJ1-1,TGTGCCAGCAGCAGATTTCCGGGACTTATGAACACTGAAGCTTTCTTT,CASSRFPGLMNTEAFF
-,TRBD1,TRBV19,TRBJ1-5,TGTGCCAGTAGCTGGGACAGTTCTAGCAATCAGCCCCAGCATTTT,CASSWDSSSNQPQHF
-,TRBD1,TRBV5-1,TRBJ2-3,TGCGCCAGCAGCTTGGAGGGGGCCAGAGGTACGCAGTATTTT,CASSLEGARGTQYF
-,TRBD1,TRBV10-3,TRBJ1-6,TGTGCCATCAGTGAGGGACAGGGAGGTTCACCCCTCCACTTT,CAISEGQGGSPLHF
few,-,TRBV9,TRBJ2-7,TGTGCCAGCAGCCCGACAGTTCCGGGCTACGAGCAGTACTTC,CASSPTVPGYEQYF
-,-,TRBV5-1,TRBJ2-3,TGCGCCAGCAGCTTGGGGGGGACCCCCACAGATACGCAGTATTTT,CASSLGGTPTDTQYF
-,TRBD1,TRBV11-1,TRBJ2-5,TGTGCCAGCAGCCGGGACAGGGGGCAAGAGACCCAGTACTTC,CASSRDRGQETQYF
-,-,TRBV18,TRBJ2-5,TGTGCCAGCTCACCTTCGGGGGTGGAGACCCAGTACTTC,CASSPSGVETQYF
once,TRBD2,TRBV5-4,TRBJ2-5,TGTGCCAGCAGCTTGACGGGACTAGAAGAGACCCAGTACTTC,CASSLTGLEETQYF
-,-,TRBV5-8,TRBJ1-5,TGTGCCAGCAGCTTGGCGATAGCATCCCAGCCCCAGCATTTT,CASSLAIASQPQHF
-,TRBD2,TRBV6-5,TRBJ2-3,TGTGCCAGCAGTTCCGACCTAGCGGGGGGGCCGGATACGCAGTATTTT,CASSSDLAGGPDTQYF